One TCR beta chain is described in this entry. Germline V gene data show CDR1 as SGHTS and CDR2 as YDEGEE. The CDR3 has 14 residues. V lost 6 bases, J lost 6 bases, and 16 bases lay in between. These data come from a study of shared clonotypes between healthy human individuals. Study in general: Three CD4 naive, three CD4 memory, two CD8 naive and one CD8 memory plate were used per donor.

TCRdb's copy holds only in-frame clones and misses some; the assay was immunoSEQ multiplex PCR. The top ten clones hold about 0.34% of a sample with about 2.4 million clones, over 85% of them seen once. The sample was naive CD4+ T cells from PBMCs. Subset meaning: CD45RA+ positively selected. The chain links TRBV5-8 to TRBJ2-1; D gene uncertain. This TCR came from a man between 18 and 29 years old in good health. Some clones in this sample may be carry-over from other donors' samples. For the CDR3, the DNA is TGTGCCAGCAACCCTCGAGGAGCCCGCAATGAGCAGTTCTTC. Translating gives CASNPRGARNEQFF.